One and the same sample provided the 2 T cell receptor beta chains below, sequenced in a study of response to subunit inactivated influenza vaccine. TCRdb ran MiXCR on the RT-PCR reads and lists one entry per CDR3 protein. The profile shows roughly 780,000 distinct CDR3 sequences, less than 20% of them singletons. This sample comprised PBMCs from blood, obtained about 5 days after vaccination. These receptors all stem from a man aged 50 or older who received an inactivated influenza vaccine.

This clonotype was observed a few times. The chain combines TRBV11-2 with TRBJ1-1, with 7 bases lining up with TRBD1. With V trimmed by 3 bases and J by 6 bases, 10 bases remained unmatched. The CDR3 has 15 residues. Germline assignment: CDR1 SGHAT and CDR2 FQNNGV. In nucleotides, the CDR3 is TGTGCCAGCAGCTTCCCGACAGGGCCAGGGGCTGAAGCTTTCTTT. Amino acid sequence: CASSFPTGPGAEAFF.

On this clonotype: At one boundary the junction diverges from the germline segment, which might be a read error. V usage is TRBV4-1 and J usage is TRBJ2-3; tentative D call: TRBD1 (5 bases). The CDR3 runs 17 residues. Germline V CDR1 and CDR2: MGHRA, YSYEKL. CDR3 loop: CASGQGLDMVGTDTQYF. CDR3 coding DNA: TGCGCCAGCGGCCAAGGTTTGGACATGGTCGGCACAGATACGCAGTATTTT.